These 4 T cell receptor beta chains were all obtained from the same sample, sequenced in a study of blood T cell repertoires in COVID-19. Sequenced by immunoSEQ multiplex PCR; TCRdb stores in-frame clones only, minus some. The data show under 300,000 clones, roughly nine tenths seen once. The sequenced material came from peripheral blood. All receptors derive from a man aged 60-69 years with acute or convalescent COVID-19.

The chain is built from TRBV30 and TRBJ1-4; TRBD1 matches at 9 bases. The germline gives CDR1 GTSNPN, CDR2 SVGIG (reference sequence). J was trimmed by 3 bases and V by 0 bases; bases with no gene match: 11. The length of the CDR3 is 18 residues. The CDR3 nucleotides are TGTGCCTGGAGTGTACTGGGGACAGGGAAAGGGGCTAATGAAAAACTGTTTTTT. Translated, it gives CAWSVLGTGKGANEKLFF.

This chain connects TRBV18 to TRBJ2-7; 8 nucleotides agree with TRBD1. Germline loops: CDR1 KGHSH, CDR2 LQKENI. V shed 3 bases, J shed 0 bases, and the junction held 4 bases outside the gene matches. The CDR3 has 15 residues. Written as DNA, the CDR3 is TGTGCCAGCTCACCGACTGGACAGGGCTCCTACGAGCAGTACTTC. Translating it yields CASSPTGQGSYEQYF.

Note on this clone: Other DNA sequences in this specimen translate into the identical CDR3. The chain recombines TRBV11-1 with TRBJ2-7; 7 bases match TRBD1. V was pared by 5 bases and J by 0 bases, with 1 base of the junction left unmatched. This CDR3 spans 13 amino acids. Germline lookup yields CDR1 SGHAT and CDR2 FQDESV (reference sequence). The CDR3: CASSRDSSYEQYF. The CDR3 DNA follows: TGTGCCAGCAGCAGGGACAGCTCCTACGAGCAGTACTTC.

The V gene is TRBV19, the J gene TRBJ1-1; D gene ambiguous. The germline V gene encodes CDR1 LNHDA and CDR2 SQIVND (reference sequence). Between the trimmed V and J ends, which lost 3 bases and 2 bases, there was a span of 7 bases. The CDR3 runs 13 residues. CDR3 amino acids: CASSIARNTEAFF. The DNA for the CDR3 is TGTGCCAGTAGTATCGCCAGAAACACTGAAGCTTTCTTT.